This is a list of T cell receptor beta chains from one sample in a study of T cell repertoires in cytomegalovirus infection. From the reads, TCRdb called clonotypes with MiXCR, one entry per CDR3 protein. Of around 94,000 distinct CDR3 sequences in the sample, 15% to 20% are singletons; the top ten hold about 7.3%. The sequencing sample was made of PBMCs. These receptors all stem from a human donor in good health (CMV status not recorded). Some clones in this sample may be carry-over from other donors' samples. The CDR3 runs from the conserved cysteine through the conserved F or W. The order of the fields is D gene, clone size, J gene, V gene, CDR3 protein, CDR3 DNA. The D gene is left open where the match is weak. Expanded clones get a size class; other rows say once, few or many, or leave the size out.

>NA|few|TRBJ2-7|TRBV5-1
CASSPRGGDEQYF
TGCGCCAGCAGCCCCCGTGGAGGGGACGAGCAGTACTTC
>NA|NA|TRBJ2-6|TRBV30
CAWKSLGSPQGRGSAGANVLTF
TGTGCCTGGAAAAGCCTAGGTTCTCCACAGGGTAGGGGGTCGGCTGGGGCCAACGTCCTGACTTTC
>NA|few|TRBJ1-5|TRBV6-6
CASTTTGHQPQHF
TGTGCCAGCACCACGACGGGACATCAGCCCCAGCATTTT
>NA|few|TRBJ1-1|TRBV15
CATSRGGVNTEAFF
TGTGCCACCAGCAGGGGGGGAGTGAACACTGAAGCTTTCTTT
>NA|few|TRBJ2-3|TRBV20-1
CSAALWITSTDTQYF
TGCAGTGCGGCCCTTTGGATAACTAGCACAGATACGCAGTATTTT
>NA|NA|TRBJ1-4|TRBV4-2
CASSQDLWERPGESNEKLFF
TGTGCCAGCAGCCAAGATCTGTGGGAGCGACCCGGAGAATCTAATGAAAAACTGTTTTTT
>TRBD1|NA|TRBJ2-7|TRBV12-3/TRBV12-4
CASRKGQGIYEQYF
TGTGCCAGCAGGAAAGGACAGGGGATCTACGAGCAGTACTTC
>NA|NA|TRBJ2-5|TRBV5-1
CASSLDPRQETQYF
TGCGCCAGCAGCTTGGACCCACGCCAAGAGACCCAGTACTTC
>TRBD1|few|TRBJ2-7|TRBV24-1
CATSDSGTGTYEQYF
TGTGCCACCAGTGATTCCGGGACAGGGACCTACGAGCAGTACTTC
>NA|once|TRBJ2-3|TRBV29-1
CSVAEPPADTQYF
TGCAGCGTTGCCGAGCCCCCCGCAGATACGCAGTATTTT
>TRBD2|few|TRBJ2-7|TRBV20-1
CSAKTSGGYEQYF
TGCAGTGCCAAGACTAGCGGGGGGTACGAGCAGTACTTC
>NA|many|TRBJ2-7|TRBV6-6
CASRPLGASSYEQYF
TGTGCCAGCAGACCCCTGGGGGCGAGCTCCTACGAGCAGTACTTC
>NA|few|TRBJ1-2|TRBV6-1
CASSEEAPYRVGYGYTF
TGTGCCAGCAGTGAGGAGGCCCCTTACAGGGTCGGCTATGGCTACACCTTC
>NA|many|TRBJ2-3|TRBV7-9
CASKRATDTQYF
TGTGCCAGCAAGCGGGCCACAGATACGCAGTATTTT
>TRBD1|NA|TRBJ1-6|TRBV20-1
CSALEQGNSPLHF
TGCAGTGCTTTAGAACAGGGGAATTCACCCCTCCACTTT
>TRBD1|many|TRBJ2-5|TRBV19
CASSIRDRKETQYF
TGTGCCAGTAGTATTCGGGACAGAAAAGAGACCCAGTACTTC
>NA|many|TRBJ1-1|TRBV7-9
CASSLGDPDTEAFF
TGTGCCAGCAGCCTCGGGGACCCGGACACTGAAGCTTTCTTT
>NA|few|TRBJ1-2|TRBV20-1
CSAFGGHYYGYTF
TGCAGTGCCTTCGGGGGGCACTACTATGGCTACACCTTC
>NA|NA|TRBJ2-1|TRBV6-5
CASSLWGPSPFNEQFF
TGTGCCAGCAGCTTGTGGGGTCCTTCCCCTTTCAATGAGCAGTTCTTC
>TRBD2|NA|TRBJ2-7|TRBV28
CASSLSSGLAGYYEQYF
TGTGCCAGCAGTTTATCCTCCGGACTAGCGGGGTACTACGAGCAGTACTTC
>NA|NA|TRBJ1-3|TRBV2
CATLTSSSGNTIYF
TGTGCCACCCTTACATCGAGCTCTGGAAACACCATATATTTT
>NA|many|TRBJ1-1|TRBV7-2
CASSLVRSGVYTEAFF
TGTGCCAGCAGCCTAGTTAGGTCTGGGGTGTACACTGAAGCTTTCTTT
>NA|many|TRBJ1-2|TRBV29-1
CSVEMDSYGYTF
TGCAGCGTTGAAATGGACAGCTATGGCTACACCTTC
>NA|few|TRBJ1-5|TRBV3-1
CASSPPGNQPQHF
TGTGCCAGCAGTCCCCCTGGCAATCAGCCCCAGCATTTT
>NA|NA|TRBJ2-7|TRBV5-4
CASSTGPVGMQYF
TGTGCCAGCAGCACGGGACCCGTCGGGATGCAGTACTTC
>NA|few|TRBJ2-3|TRBV2
CASSEIGTDTQYF
TGTGCCAGCAGTGAGATAGGGACAGATACGCAGTATTTT
>NA|many|TRBJ1-2|TRBV3-1
CASSRLRGEPYGYTF
TGTGCCAGCAGCCGATTAAGAGGGGAACCCTATGGCTACACCTTC
>NA|few|TRBJ2-1|TRBV15
CATGEVGSYNEQFF
TGTGCCACCGGCGAGGTAGGCTCCTACAATGAGCAGTTCTTC
>NA|few|TRBJ2-1|TRBV5-1
CASSLGQVWFF
TGCGCCAGCAGCTTGGGACAGGTTTGGTTCTTC
>TRBD1|many|TRBJ1-4|TRBV28
CASAYRGLGLAGEKLFF
TGTGCCTCGGCTTACAGGGGGCTTGGGTTGGCGGGGGAAAAACTGTTTTTT
>TRBD1|few|TRBJ1-1|TRBV3-1
CASSQGQITEAFF
TGTGCCAGCAGCCAGGGACAGATCACTGAAGCTTTCTTT
>NA|few|TRBJ1-1|TRBV7-9
CASSLFGANTEAFF
TGTGCCAGCAGCTTATTTGGGGCGAACACTGAAGCTTTCTTT
>NA|many|TRBJ2-1|TRBV15
CATSEPTGGSYNEQFF
TGTGCCACCAGCGAGCCGACCGGGGGCTCCTACAATGAGCAGTTCTTC
>NA|NA|TRBJ1-1|TRBV5-1
CASSLDLNTEAFF
TGCGCCAGCAGCTTGGACTTGAACACTGAAGCTTTCTTT
>NA|few|TRBJ2-1|TRBV7-9
CASSFSDVGVYNEQFF
TGTGCCAGCAGCTTTTCGGACGTAGGAGTATACAATGAGCAGTTCTTC
>NA|NA|TRBJ2-7|TRBV20-1
CSARGELASYEQYF
TGCAGTGCTAGAGGGGAGCTAGCCTCCTACGAGCAGTACTTC
>TRBD1|few|TRBJ1-4|TRBV20-1
CSAIDRAANEKLFF
TGCAGTGCGATCGACAGGGCCGCTAATGAAAAACTGTTTTTT
>TRBD2|few|TRBJ2-1|TRBV30
CAWSTPPSGGNNEQFF
TGTGCCTGGAGTACCCCGCCTAGCGGGGGGAACAATGAGCAGTTCTTC
>NA|few|TRBJ1-1|TRBV18
CASSPGGRGAWTEAFF
TGTGCCAGCTCACCAGGAGGTCGGGGGGCCTGGACTGAAGCTTTCTTT
>TRBD1|NA|TRBJ2-5|TRBV5-5
CASSTTGKETQYF
TGTGCCAGCAGTACGACAGGGAAAGAGACCCAGTACTTC
>TRBD1|NA|TRBJ1-1|TRBV12-3/TRBV12-4
CASSWGDRGFTEAFF
TGTGCCAGCAGTTGGGGAGACAGGGGCTTTACTGAAGCTTTCTTT
>TRBD1|many|TRBJ1-3|TRBV7-2
CASRETQGAGNTIYF
TGTGCCAGCAGAGAAACCCAGGGGGCTGGAAACACCATATATTTT
>NA|NA|TRBJ2-1|TRBV6-1
CASRKTGGYEQFF
TGTGCCAGCAGGAAGACAGGAGGGTATGAGCAGTTCTTC
>NA|few|TRBJ1-2|TRBV12-3/TRBV12-4
CASSTGRNAYTF
TGTGCCAGCAGCACAGGGCGCAACGCCTACACCTTC
>TRBD1|many|TRBJ2-1|TRBV5-1
CASRPGQGSYNEQFF
TGCGCCAGCAGACCGGGACAGGGTTCCTACAATGAGCAGTTCTTC
>TRBD1|few|TRBJ1-5|TRBV7-8
CASSFRQGDQPQHF
TGTGCCAGCAGCTTCCGACAGGGTGATCAGCCCCAGCATTTT
>NA|many|TRBJ2-3|TRBV7-2
CASRDGRGGTDTQYF
TGTGCCAGCAGGGACGGACGCGGGGGCACAGATACGCAGTATTTT
>NA|many|TRBJ2-2|TRBV7-2
CASSLVSSGELFF
TGTGCCAGCAGCTTAGTGTCGTCCGGGGAGCTGTTTTTT
>TRBD1|many|TRBJ1-2|TRBV7-2
CASSLASVGQGVQNYGYTF
TGTGCCAGCAGCTTAGCGTCCGTGGGACAGGGTGTCCAGAACTATGGCTACACCTTC
>NA|many|TRBJ1-2|TRBV7-9
CASSLQEFNYGYTF
TGTGCCAGCAGCCTACAGGAGTTTAACTATGGCTACACCTTC
>NA|few|TRBJ1-2|TRBV20-1
CSARQDGGYGYTF
TGCAGTGCTAGGCAGGATGGGGGGTATGGCTACACCTTC
>NA|many|TRBJ1-2|TRBV7-8
CASSLGRTVGYGYTF
TGTGCCAGCAGCTTAGGCCGTACAGTAGGCTATGGCTACACCTTC
>TRBD1|many|TRBJ1-2|TRBV5-1
CASSLGRGHDNYGYTF
TGCGCCAGCAGCTTGGGTAGGGGGCATGATAACTATGGCTACACCTTC
>TRBD1|many|TRBJ1-1|TRBV12-3/TRBV12-4
CASSFFSGTGGKLAFF
TGTGCCAGCAGTTTTTTCTCCGGGACAGGGGGCAAGTTAGCTTTCTTT
>TRBD1|NA|TRBJ2-6|TRBV7-9
CASSLGQGASGANVLTF
TGTGCCAGCAGCTTAGGACAGGGGGCGTCTGGGGCCAACGTCCTGACTTTC
>NA|NA|TRBJ1-5|TRBV7-2
CASSLAGNPQHF
TGTGCCAGCAGCTTAGCTGGTAATCCCCAGCATTTT
>TRBD1|many|TRBJ1-1|TRBV20-1
CSAQRGQVDAFF
TGCAGTGCCCAGAGGGGACAGGTCGACGCTTTCTTT
>NA|many|TRBJ2-1|TRBV7-6
CASSSGTLTYNEQFF
TGTGCCAGCAGCTCCGGGACTCTGACCTACAATGAGCAGTTCTTC
>NA|many|TRBJ2-2|TRBV28
CASGLTTGELFF
TGTGCCAGCGGACTGACTACCGGGGAGCTGTTTTTT
>NA|NA|TRBJ1-1|TRBV19
CASSIAGAFGEAFF
TGTGCCAGTAGTATAGCTGGGGCATTTGGTGAAGCTTTCTTT